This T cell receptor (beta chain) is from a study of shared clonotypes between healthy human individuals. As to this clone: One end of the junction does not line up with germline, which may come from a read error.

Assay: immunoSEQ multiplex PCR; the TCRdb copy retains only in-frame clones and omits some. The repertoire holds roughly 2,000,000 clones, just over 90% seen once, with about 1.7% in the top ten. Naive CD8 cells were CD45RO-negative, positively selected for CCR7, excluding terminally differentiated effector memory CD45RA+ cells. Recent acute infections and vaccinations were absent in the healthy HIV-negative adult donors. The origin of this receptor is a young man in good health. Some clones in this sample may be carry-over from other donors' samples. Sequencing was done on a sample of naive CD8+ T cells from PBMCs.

CDR3 loop: CASSVSRGSSYEQYF. The CDR3 bases are TGTGCCAGCAGTGTATCCAGGGGGAGCTCCTACGAGCAGTACTTC. The chain carries TRBV27 and TRBJ2-7, with 7 bases aligning to TRBD1. The CDR3 covers 15 residues. Germline values: CDR1 MNHEY, CDR2 SMNVEV (reference sequence).